This T cell receptor (beta chain) is drawn from a study of vaccination and CD4 T cells after COVID-19. Trimming cost V 0 bases and J 7 bases; bases outside gene matches: 10. The CDR3 is 16 amino acids. Looked up from germline, CDR1 is KGHDR and CDR2 is SFDVKD. Specified treatment: approximately 10-day PBMC culture with coronavirus spike peptide pools or control peptides (ViraFEST assay). Sequenced with the Oncomine TCR Beta short-read assay was DNA taken from cultured CD4+ T cells. TCRdb re-analysed the PCR reads in MiXCR, keeping a single row per CDR3 protein. The sample consists of more than 9,500 distinct CDR3 sequences, about 74% of them appearing once. For this clonotype: What it binds is not known.

This receptor was obtained from a human donor who had recovered from COVID-19. The chain is built from TRBV24-1 and TRBJ1-2; TRBD1 matches at 7 bases. The sequencing sample was made of CD4+ T cells from blood, cultured in vitro. The CDR3 is CATSDLNPEGAAGYTF. CDR3 in DNA: TGTGCCACCAGTGATTTGAATCCCGAGGGGGCTGCTGGCTACACCTTC.